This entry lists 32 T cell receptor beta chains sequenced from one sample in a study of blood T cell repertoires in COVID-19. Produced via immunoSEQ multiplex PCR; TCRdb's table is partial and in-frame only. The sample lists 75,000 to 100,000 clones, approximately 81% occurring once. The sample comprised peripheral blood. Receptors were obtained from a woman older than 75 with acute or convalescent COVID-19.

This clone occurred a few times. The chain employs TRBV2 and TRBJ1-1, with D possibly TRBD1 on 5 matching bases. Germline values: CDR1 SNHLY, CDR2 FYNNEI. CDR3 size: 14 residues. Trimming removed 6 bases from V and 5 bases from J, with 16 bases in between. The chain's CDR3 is CASSERLRGTEAFF. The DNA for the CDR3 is TGTGCCAGCAGCGAAAGGCTTCGGGGGACTGAAGCTTTCTTT.

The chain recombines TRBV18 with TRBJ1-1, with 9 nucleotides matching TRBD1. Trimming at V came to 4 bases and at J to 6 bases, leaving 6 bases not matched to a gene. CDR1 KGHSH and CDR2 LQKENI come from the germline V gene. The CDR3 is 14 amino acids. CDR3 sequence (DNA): TGTGCCAGCTCACTCCAGAACAGGGGGCCTGAAGCTTTCTTT. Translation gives CASSLQNRGPEAFF.

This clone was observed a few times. The CDR3 bases are TGTGCCAGCAGTTTCAGGGGAAACTATGGCTACACCTTC. This gives the protein CASSFRGNYGYTF. This chain uses TRBV12-3 or TRBV12-4 with TRBJ1-2, with a weak D call TRBD1 (6 bases). This CDR3 has 13 residues. V lost 3 bases to trimming and J lost 2 bases, with 7 bases between them.

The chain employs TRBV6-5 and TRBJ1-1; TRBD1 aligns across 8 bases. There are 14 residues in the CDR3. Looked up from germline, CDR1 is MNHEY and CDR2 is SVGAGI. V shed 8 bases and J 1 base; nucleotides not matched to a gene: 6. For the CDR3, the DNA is TGTGCCAGCGGGCGGACAGGGCCGAACACTGAAGCTTTCTTT. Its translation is CASGRTGPNTEAFF.

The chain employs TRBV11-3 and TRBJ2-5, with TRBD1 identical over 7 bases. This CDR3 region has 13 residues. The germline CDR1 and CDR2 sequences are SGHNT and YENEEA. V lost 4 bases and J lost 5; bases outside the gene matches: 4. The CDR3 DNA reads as TGTGCCAGCAGCTCCAGGGGGTTGGAGACCCAGTACTTC. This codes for CASSSRGLETQYF.

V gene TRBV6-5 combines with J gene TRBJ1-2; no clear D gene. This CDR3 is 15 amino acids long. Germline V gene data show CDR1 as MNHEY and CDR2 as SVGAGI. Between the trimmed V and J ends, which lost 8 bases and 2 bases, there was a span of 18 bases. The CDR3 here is CASSTPAELNYGYTF. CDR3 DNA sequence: TGTGCCAGCTCAACCCCCGCGGAGTTGAACTATGGCTACACCTTC.

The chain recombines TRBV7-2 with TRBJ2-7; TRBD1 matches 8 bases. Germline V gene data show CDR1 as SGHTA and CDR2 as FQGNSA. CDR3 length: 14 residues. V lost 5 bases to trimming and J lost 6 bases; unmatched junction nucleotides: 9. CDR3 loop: CASSLGQGRFEQYV. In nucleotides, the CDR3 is TGTGCCAGCAGCCTAGGACAGGGTCGCTTCGAGCAGTACGTC.

The CDR3 reads CASSSDRGPEQYF. The CDR3 DNA sequence: TGCGCCAGCAGCTCGGACAGGGGGCCCGAGCAGTACTTC. The V gene is TRBV5-1, the J gene TRBJ2-7, with 11 positions matching TRBD1. The CDR3 has 13 amino acids. The J segment lost 6 bases and the V segment lost 3 bases, leaving 2 bases of the junction unmatched. CDR1 and CDR2 from the germline V gene are SGHRS and YFSETQ.

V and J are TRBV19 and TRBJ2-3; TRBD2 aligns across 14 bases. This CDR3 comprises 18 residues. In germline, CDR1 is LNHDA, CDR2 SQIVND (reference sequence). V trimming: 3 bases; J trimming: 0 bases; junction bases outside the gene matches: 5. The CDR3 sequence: CASSIQTSGGASTDTQYF. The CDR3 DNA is TGTGCCAGTAGTATTCAGACTAGCGGGGGGGCTAGCACAGATACGCAGTATTTT.

CDR3 loop: CASSLRQVVSPLHF. In nucleotides, the CDR3 is TGTGCCAGCAGTTTAAGGCAGGTAGTTTCACCCCTCCACTTT. The J gene is TRBJ1-6, the V gene TRBV28; no clear D gene. CDR3 size: 14 residues. V lost 2 bases and J lost 9, with 11 bases in between. Germline V gene data show CDR1 as MDHEN and CDR2 as SYDVKM. The whole variable domain, remainder taken from reference TRBV28 and TRBJ1-6, is DVKVTQSSRYLVKRTGEKVFLECVQDMDHENMFWYRQDPGLGLRLIYFSYDVKMKEKGDIPEGYSVSREKKERFSLILESASTNQTSMYLCASSLRQVVSPLHFGNGTRLTVT.

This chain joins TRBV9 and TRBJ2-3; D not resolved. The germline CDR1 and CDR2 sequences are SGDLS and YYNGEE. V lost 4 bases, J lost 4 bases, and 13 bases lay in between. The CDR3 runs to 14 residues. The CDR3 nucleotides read TGTGCCAGCAGCATGCGCCCCTTTGCAGATACGCAGTATTTT. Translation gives CASSMRPFADTQYF.

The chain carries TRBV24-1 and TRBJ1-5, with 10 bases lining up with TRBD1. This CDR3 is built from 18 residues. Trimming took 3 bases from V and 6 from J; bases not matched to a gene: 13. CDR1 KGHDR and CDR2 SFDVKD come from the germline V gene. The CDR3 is CATSDTKSGTGAFQPQHF. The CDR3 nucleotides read TGTGCCACCAGTGATACGAAATCCGGGACAGGGGCGTTTCAGCCCCAGCATTTT.

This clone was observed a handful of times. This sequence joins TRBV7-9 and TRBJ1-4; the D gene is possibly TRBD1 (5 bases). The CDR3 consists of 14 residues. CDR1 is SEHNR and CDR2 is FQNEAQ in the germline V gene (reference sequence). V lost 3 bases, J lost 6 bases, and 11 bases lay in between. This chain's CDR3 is CASSLGGLDEKLFF. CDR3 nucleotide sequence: TGTGCCAGCAGCTTGGGGGGTTTGGATGAAAAACTGTTTTTT.

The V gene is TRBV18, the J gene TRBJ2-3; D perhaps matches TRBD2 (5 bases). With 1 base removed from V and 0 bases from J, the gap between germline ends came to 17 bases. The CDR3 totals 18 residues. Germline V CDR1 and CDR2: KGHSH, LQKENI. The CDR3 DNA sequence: TGTGCCAGCTCACCACTCCCGCCCCAGCGGTCAAGCACAGATACGCAGTATTTT. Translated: CASSPLPPQRSSTDTQYF.

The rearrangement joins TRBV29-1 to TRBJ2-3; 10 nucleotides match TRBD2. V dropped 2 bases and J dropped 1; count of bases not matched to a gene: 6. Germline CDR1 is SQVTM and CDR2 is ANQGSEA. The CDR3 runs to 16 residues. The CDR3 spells CSVEKLAGRGTDTQYF. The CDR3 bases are TGCAGCGTTGAAAAACTAGCGGGGAGAGGCACAGATACGCAGTATTTT.

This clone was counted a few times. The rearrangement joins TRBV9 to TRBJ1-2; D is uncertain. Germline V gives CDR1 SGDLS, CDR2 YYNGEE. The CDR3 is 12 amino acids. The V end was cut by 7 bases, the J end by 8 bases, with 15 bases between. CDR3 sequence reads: CASERSGLGYTF. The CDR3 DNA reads TGTGCCAGCGAGCGATCGGGGTTGGGCTACACCTTC.

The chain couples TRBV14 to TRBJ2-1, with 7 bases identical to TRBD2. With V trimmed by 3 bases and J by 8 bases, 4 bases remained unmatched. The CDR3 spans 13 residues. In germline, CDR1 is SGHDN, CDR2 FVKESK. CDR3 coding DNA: TGTGCCAGCAGCCAGCGGGGGAGATATGAGCAGTTCTTC. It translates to CASSQRGRYEQFF.

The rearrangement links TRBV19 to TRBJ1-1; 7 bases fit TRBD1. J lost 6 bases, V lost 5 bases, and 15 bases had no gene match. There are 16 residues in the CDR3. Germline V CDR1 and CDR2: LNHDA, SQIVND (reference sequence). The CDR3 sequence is CASSRYGQVAVSEAFF. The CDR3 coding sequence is TGTGCCAGTAGTCGATACGGACAGGTTGCAGTTTCTGAAGCTTTCTTT.

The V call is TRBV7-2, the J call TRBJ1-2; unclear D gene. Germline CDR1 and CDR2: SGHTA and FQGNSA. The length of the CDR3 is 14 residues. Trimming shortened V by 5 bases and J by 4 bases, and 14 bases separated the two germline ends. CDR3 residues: CASSERTDSYGYTF. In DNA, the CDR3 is TGTGCCAGCAGCGAGCGGACGGACTCCTATGGCTACACCTTC. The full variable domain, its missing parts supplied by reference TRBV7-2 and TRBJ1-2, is GAGVSQSPSNKVTEKGKDVELRCDPISGHTALYWYRQSLGQGLEFLIYFQGNSAPDKSGLPSDRFSAERTGGSVSTLTIQRTQQEDSAVYLCASSERTDSYGYTFGSGTRLTVV.

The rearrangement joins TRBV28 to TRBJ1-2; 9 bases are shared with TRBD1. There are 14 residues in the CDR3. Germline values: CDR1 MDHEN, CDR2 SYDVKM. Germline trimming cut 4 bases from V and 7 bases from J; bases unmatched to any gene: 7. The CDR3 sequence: CASSSGTGNFGYTF. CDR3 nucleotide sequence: TGTGCCAGCAGTTCCGGGACAGGGAATTTTGGCTACACCTTC.

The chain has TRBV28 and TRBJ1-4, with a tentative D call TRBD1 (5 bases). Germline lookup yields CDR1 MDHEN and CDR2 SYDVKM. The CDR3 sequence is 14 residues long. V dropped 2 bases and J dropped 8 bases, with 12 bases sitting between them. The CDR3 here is CASSLGAETEKLFF. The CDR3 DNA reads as TGTGCCAGCAGTTTAGGGGCAGAGACCGAAAAACTGTTTTTT.

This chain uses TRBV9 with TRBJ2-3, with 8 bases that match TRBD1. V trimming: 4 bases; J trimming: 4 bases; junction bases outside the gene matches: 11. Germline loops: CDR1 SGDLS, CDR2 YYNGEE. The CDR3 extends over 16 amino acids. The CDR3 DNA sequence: TGTGCCAGCAGCCCGCGACAGGGGCAGAGCGCAGATACGCAGTATTTT. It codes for CASSPRQGQSADTQYF.

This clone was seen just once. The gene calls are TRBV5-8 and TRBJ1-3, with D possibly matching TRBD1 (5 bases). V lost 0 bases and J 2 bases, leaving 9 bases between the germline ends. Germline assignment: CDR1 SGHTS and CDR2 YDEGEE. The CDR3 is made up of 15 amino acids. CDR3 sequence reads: CASSLEGATGNTIYF. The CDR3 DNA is TGTGCCAGCAGCTTGGAAGGGGCAACTGGAAACACCATATATTTT.

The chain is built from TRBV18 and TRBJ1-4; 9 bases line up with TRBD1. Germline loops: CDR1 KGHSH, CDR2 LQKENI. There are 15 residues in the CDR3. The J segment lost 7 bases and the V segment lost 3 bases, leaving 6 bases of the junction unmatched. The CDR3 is CASSPDTDRGEKLFF. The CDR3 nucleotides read TGTGCCAGCTCACCCGACACGGACAGGGGTGAAAAACTGTTTTTT.

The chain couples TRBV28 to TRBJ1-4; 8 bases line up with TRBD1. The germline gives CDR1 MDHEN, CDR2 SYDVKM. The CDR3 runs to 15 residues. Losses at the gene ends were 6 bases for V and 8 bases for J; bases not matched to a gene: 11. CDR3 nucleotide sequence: TGTGCCAGCAGCCGCGAGGGCAGGGGGCGGGAAAAACTGTTTTTT. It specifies CASSREGRGREKLFF.

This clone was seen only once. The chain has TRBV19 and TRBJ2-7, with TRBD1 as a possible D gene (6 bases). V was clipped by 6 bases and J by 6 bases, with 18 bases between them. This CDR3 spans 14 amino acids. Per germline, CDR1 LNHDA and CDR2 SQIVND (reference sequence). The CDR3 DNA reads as TGTGCCAGTAGCCCGGGACAACTACTTTTCGAGCAGTACTTC. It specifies CASSPGQLLFEQYF.

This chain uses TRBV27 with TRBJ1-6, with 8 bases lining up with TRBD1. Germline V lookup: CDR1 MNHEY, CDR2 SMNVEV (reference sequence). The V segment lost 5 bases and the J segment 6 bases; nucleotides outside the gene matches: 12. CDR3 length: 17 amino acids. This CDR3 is CASSVGGQGAVNSPLHF. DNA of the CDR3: TGTGCCAGCAGTGTGGGTGGTCAGGGGGCAGTTAATTCACCCCTCCACTTT.

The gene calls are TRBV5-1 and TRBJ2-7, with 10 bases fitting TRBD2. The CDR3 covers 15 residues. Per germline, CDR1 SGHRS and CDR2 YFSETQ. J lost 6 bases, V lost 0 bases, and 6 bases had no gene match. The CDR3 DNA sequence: TGCGCCAGCAGCTTGGATCTAGCGGGGGCGGCCGAGCAGTACTTC. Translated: CASSLDLAGAAEQYF. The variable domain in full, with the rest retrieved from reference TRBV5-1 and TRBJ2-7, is KAGVTQTPRYLIKTRGQQVTLSCSPISGHRSVSWYQQTPGQGLQFLFEYFSETQRNKGNFPGRFSGRQFSNSRSEMNVSTLELGDSALYLCASSLDLAGAAEQYFGPGTRLTVT.

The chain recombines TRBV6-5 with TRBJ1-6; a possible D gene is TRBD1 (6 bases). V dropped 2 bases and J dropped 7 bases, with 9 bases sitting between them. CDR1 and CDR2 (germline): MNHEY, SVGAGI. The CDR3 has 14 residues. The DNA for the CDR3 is TGTGCCAGCAGTTACAGGGGGTCGAATTCACCCCTCCACTTT. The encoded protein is CASSYRGSNSPLHF.

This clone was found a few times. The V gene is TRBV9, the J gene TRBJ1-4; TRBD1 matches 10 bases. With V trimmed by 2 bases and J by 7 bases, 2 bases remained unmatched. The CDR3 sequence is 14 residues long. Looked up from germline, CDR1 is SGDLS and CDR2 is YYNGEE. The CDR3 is CASSVGQGGEKLFF. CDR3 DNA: TGTGCCAGCAGCGTCGGACAGGGGGGTGAAAAACTGTTTTTT.

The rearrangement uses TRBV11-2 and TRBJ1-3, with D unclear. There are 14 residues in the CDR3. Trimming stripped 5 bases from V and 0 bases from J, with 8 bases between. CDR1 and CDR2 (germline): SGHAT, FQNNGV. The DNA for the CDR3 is TGTGCCAGCAGCCGGTTAACCTCTGGAAACACCATATATTTT. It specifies CASSRLTSGNTIYF. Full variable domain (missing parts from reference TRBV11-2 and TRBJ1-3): EAGVAQSPRYKIIEKRQSVAFWCNPISGHATLYWYQQILGQGPKLLIQFQNNGVVDDSQLPKDRFSAERLKGVDSTLKIQPAKLEDSAVYLCASSRLTSGNTIYFGEGSWLTVV.

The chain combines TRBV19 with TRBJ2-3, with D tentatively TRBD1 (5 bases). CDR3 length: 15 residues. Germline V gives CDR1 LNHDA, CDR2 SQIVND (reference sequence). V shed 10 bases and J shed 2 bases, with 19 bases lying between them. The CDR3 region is CATSQGYTSTDTQYF. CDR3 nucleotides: TGTGCCACCTCCCAGGGCTACACTTCCACAGATACGCAGTATTTT.